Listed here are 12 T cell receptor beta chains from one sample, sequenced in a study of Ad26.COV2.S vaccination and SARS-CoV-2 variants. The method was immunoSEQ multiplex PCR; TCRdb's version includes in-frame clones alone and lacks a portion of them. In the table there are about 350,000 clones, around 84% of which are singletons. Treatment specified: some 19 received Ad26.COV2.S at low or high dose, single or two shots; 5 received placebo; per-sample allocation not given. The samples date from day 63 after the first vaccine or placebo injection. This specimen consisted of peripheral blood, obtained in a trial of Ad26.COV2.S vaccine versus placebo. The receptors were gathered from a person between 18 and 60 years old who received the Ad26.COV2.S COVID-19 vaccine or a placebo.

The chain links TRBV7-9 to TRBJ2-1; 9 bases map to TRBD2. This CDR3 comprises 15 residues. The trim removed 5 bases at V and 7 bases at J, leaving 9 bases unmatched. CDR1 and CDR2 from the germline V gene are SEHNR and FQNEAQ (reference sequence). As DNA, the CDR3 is TGTGCCAGCAGCCCGCGGGGGGGCTCGGGGAATGAGCAGTTCTTC. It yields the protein CASSPRGGSGNEQFF.

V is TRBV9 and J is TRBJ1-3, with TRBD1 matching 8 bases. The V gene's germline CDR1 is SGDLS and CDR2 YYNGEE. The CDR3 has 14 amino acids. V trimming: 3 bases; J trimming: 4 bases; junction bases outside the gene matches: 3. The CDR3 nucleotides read TGTGCCAGCAGCGCAACAGGGGGAGGAAACACCATATATTTT. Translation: CASSATGGGNTIYF.

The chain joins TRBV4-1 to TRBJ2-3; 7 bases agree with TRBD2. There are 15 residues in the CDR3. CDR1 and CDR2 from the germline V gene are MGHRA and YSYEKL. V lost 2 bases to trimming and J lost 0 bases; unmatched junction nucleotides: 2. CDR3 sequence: CASSQLTSSTDTQYF. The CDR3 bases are TGCGCCAGCAGCCAATTGACTAGCAGCACAGATACGCAGTATTTT.

In DNA, the CDR3 is TGCGCCAGCAGCCATGCCTGGGGGGGAGTGGGGACTGAAGCTTTCTTT. Its protein product is CASSHAWGGVGTEAFF. This sequence joins TRBV4-3 and TRBJ1-1; tentatively, D is TRBD1 (5 bases). Germline CDR1 is LGHNA and CDR2 is YSLEER. This CDR3 region has 16 residues. V was shortened by 3 bases and J by 5 bases, with 19 bases between the two germline ends.

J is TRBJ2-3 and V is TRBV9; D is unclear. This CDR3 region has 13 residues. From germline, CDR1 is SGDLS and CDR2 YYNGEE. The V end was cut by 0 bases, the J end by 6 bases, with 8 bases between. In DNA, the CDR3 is TGTGCCAGCAGCGTAGCTACGTGGGATACGCAGTATTTT. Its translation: CASSVATWDTQYF. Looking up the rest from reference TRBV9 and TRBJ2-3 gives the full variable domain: DSGVTQTPKHLITATGQRVTLRCSPRSGDLSVYWYQQSLDQGLQFLIQYYNGEERAKGNILERFSAQQFPDLHSELNLSSLELGDSALYFCASSVATWDTQYFGPGTRLTVL.

CDR3 sequence (DNA): TGTGCCATCAGTGGGGGGAATAACTATGGCTACACCTTC. Protein: CAISGGNNYGYTF. The chain carries TRBV10-3 and TRBJ1-2; tentative D call: TRBD1 (5 bases). Trimming took off 4 bases at V and 1 base at J, with 7 bases between the two ends. The CDR3 is 13 residues long. CDR1 and CDR2 from the germline V gene are ENHRY and SYGVKD.

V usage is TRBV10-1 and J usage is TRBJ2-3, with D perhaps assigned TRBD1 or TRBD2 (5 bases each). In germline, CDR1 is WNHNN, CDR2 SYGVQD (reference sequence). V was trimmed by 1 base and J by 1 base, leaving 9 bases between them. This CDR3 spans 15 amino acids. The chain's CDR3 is CASSELRGGTDTQYF. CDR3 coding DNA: TGCGCCAGCAGTGAGTTGCGAGGGGGCACAGATACGCAGTATTTT.

The CDR3 is CASSLVGAWDHQPQHF. CDR3 bases: TGTGCCAGCAGCTTAGTTGGGGCTTGGGATCATCAGCCCCAGCATTTT. The chain uses TRBV7-8 and TRBJ1-5; D might be TRBD1 (5 bases). V was clipped by 1 base and J by 5 bases, with 15 bases between them. The CDR3 covers 16 residues. Per germline, CDR1 SGHVS and CDR2 FQNEAQ.

DNA for the CDR3: TGTGCTAGTGGTTTGGGTGGGAAAACAGGGTCGGGATATGAAAAACTGTTTTTT. Encoded protein: CASGLGGKTGSGYEKLFF. The chain is built from TRBV12-5 and TRBJ1-4, with a tentative D call TRBD1 (6 bases). Trimming removed 1 base from V and 6 bases from J, with 21 bases in between. Looked up from germline, CDR1 is LGHNT and CDR2 is FRNRAP. The CDR3 is 18 residues long.

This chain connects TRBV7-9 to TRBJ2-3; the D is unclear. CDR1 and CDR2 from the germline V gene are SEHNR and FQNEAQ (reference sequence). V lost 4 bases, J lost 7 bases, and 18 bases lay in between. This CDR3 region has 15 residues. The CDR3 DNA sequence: TGTGCCAGCAGCTCCCCAAACGATCCCTCTAATACGCAGTATTTT. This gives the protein CASSSPNDPSNTQYF. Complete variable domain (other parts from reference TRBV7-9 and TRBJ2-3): DTGVSQNPRHKITKRGQNVTFRCDPISEHNRLYWYRQTLGQGPEFLTYFQNEAQLEKSRLLSDRFSAERPKGSFSTLEIQRTEQGDSAMYLCASSSPNDPSNTQYFGPGTRLTVL.

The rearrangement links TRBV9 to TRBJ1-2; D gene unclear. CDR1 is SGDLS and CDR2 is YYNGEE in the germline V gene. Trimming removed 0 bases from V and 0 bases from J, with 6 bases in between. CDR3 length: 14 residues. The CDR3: CASSVAAANYGYTF. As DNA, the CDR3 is TGTGCCAGCAGCGTAGCGGCGGCTAACTATGGCTACACCTTC.

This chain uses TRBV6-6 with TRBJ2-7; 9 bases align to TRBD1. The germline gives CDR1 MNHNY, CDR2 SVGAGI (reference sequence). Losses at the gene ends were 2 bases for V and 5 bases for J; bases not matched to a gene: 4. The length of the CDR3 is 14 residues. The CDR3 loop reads CASSYGTGFDEQYF. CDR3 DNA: TGTGCCAGCAGTTACGGGACAGGGTTCGACGAGCAGTACTTC.